The clone carrying this T cell receptor beta chain was observed many times. The lymph nodes were axillary draining lymph nodes from breast cancer patients. The data were obtained in a study of breast tumors, draining lymph nodes, adjacent tissues. TCRdb used MiXCR to reprocess the multiplex PCR reads, holding one entry per CDR3 protein. The table has 150,000 to 200,000 distinct CDR3 sequences, roughly a third seen once. The CDR3 has 18 residues. Losses at the gene ends were 6 bases for V and 0 bases for J; bases not matched to a gene: 7. Germline CDR1 is ENHRY and CDR2 is SYGVKD. Sequenced: axillary lymph node tissue. This TCR derives from a female donor with breast cancer. Some clones in this sample may be carry-over from other donors' samples. This chain joins TRBV10-3 and TRBJ2-3; 15 bases line up with TRBD2. CDR3 in DNA: TGTGCCATCAGCGAAAGGACTAGCGGGGGGGCTAGCACAGATACGCAGTATTTT. It translates to CAISERTSGGASTDTQYF.